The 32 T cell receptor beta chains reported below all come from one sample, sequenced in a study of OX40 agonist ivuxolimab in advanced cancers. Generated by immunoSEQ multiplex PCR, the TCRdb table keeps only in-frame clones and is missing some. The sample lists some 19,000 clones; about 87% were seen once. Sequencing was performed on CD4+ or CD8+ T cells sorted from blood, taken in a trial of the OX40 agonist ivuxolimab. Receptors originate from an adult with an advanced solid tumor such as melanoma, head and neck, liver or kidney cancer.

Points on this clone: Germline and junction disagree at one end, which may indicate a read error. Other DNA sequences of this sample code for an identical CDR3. The DNA for the CDR3 is TGCGCCAGCAGTGAACTTACGGCAAATTCACCCCTCCACTTT. Residues: CASSELTANSPLHF. The chain combines TRBV2 with TRBJ1-6; D is ambiguous. The CDR3 runs to 14 residues. Germline V CDR1 and CDR2: SNHLY, FYNNEI. Looking up the rest from reference TRBV2 and TRBJ1-6 gives the full variable domain: EPEVTQTPSHQVTQMGQEVILRCVPISNHLYFYWYRQILGQKVEFLVSFYNNEISEKSEIFDDQFSVERPDGSNFTLKIRSTKLEDSAMYFCASSELTANSPLHFGNGTRLTVT.

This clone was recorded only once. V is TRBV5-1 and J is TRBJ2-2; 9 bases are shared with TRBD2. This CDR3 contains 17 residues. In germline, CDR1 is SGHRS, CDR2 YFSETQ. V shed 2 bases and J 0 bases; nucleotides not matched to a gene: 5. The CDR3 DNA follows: TGCGCCAGCAGCTTTCTGGCGGGGGGGGCGAACACCGGGGAGCTGTTTTTT. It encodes CASSFLAGGANTGELFF.

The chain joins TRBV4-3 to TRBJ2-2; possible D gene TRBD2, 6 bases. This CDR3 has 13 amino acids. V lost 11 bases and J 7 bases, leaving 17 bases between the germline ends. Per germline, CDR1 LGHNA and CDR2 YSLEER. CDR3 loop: CAGHRGNVGELFF. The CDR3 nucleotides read TGCGCCGGCCACCGGGGGAATGTCGGGGAGCTGTTTTTT.

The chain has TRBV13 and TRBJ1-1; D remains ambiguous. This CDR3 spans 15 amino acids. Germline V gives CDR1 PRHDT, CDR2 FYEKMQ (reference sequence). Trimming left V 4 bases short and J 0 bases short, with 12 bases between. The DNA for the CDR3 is TGTGCCAGCAGCTCCCTGGCAGAACTGAACACTGAAGCTTTCTTT. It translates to CASSSLAELNTEAFF.

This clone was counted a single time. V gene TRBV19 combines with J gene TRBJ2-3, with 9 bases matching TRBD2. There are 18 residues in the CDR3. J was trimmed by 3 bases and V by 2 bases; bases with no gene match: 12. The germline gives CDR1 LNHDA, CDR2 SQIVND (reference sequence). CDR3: CASSISWRGGRETDTQYF. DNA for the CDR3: TGTGCCAGTAGTATATCATGGCGGGGGGGCCGAGAAACAGATACGCAGTATTTT.

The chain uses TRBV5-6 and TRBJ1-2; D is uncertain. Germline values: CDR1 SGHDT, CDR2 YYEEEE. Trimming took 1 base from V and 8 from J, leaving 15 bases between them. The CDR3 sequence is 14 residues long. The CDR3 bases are TGTGCCAGCAGCTTGTGGGAATCGACGCGGGGCTACACCTTC. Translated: CASSLWESTRGYTF.

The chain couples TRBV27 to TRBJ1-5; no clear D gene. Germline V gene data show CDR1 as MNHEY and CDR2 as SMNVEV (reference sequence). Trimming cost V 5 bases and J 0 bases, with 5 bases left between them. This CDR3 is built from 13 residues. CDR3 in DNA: TGTGCCAGCAGTGACAATAGCAATCAGCCCCAGCATTTT. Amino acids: CASSDNSNQPQHF.

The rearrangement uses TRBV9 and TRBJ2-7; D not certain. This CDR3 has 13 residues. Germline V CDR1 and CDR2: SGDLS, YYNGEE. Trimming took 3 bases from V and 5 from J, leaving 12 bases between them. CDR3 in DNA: TGTGCCAGCAGCGCCAACATGGGCCACGAGCAGTACTTC. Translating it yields CASSANMGHEQYF.

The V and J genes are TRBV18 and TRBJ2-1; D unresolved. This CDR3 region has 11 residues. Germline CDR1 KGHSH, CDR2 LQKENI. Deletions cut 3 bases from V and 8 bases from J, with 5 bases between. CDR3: CASSPSDEQFF. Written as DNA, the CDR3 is TGTGCCAGCTCACCGTCGGATGAGCAGTTCTTC. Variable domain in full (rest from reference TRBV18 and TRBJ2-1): NAGVMQNPRHLVRRRGQEARLRCSPMKGHSHVYWYRQLPEEGLKFMVYLQKENIIDESGMPKERFSAEFPKEGPSILRIQQVVRGDSAAYFCASSPSDEQFFGPGTRLTVL.

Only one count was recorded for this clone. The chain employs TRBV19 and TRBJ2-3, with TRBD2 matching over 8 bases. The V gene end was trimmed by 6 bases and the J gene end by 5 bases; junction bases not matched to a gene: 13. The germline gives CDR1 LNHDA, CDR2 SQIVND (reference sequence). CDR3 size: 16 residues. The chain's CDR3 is CASRNTRAGVGDTQYF. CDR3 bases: TGTGCCAGTAGGAACACTCGAGCGGGGGTTGGAGATACGCAGTATTTT.

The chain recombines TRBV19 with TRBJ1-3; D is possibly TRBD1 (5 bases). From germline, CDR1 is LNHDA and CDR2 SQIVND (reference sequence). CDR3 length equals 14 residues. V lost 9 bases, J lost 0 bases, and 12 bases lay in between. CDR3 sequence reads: CASQRTISGNTIYF. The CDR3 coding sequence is TGTGCCAGCCAGAGGACAATCTCTGGAAACACCATATATTTT.

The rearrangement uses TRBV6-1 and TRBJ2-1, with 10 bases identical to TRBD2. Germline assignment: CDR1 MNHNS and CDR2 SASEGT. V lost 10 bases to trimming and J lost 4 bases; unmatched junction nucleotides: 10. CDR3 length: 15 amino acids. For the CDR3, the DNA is TGTGCCACCTCGACATTAGCGGGGGGATACAATGAGCAGTTCTTC. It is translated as CATSTLAGGYNEQFF.

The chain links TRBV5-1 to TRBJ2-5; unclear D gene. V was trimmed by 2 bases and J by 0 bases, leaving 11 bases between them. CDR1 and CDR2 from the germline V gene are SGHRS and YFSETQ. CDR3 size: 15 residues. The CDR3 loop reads CASSFYNRYQETQYF. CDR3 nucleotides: TGCGCCAGCAGCTTCTATAACCGCTACCAAGAGACCCAGTACTTC.

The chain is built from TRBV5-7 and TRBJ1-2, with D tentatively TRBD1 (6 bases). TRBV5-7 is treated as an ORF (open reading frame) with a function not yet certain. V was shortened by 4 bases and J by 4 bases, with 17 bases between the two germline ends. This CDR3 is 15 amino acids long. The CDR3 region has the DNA TGTGCCAGCAGCCCTGGCAGGGGAAGCGGCTATGGCTACACCTTC. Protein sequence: CASSPGRGSGYGYTF.

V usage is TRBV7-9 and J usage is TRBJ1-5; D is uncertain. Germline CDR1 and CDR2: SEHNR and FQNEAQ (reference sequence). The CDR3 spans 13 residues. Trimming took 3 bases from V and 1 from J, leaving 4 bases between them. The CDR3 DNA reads TGTGCCAGCAGCTTCCAAAGCAATCAGCCCCAGCATTTT. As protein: CASSFQSNQPQHF.

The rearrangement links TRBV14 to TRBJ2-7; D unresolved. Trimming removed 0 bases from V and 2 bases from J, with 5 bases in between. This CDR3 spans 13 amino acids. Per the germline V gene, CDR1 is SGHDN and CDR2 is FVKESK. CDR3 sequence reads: CASSQDVTYEQYF. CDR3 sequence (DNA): TGTGCCAGCAGCCAAGATGTCACCTACGAGCAGTACTTC.

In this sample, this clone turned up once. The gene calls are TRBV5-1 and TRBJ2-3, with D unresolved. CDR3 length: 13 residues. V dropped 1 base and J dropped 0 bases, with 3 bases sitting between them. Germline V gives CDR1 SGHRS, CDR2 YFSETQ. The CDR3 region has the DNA TGCGCCAGCAGCTTGTCTAGCACAGATACGCAGTATTTT. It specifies CASSLSSTDTQYF.

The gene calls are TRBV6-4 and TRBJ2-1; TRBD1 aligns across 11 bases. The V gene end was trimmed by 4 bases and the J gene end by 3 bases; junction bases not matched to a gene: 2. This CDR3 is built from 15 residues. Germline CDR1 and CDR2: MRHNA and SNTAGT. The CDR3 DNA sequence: TGTGCCAGCAGTGCCGGGACAGGGGGCTACAATGAGCAGTTCTTC. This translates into CASSAGTGGYNEQFF.

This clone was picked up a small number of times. CDR3 residues: CASSNSGGTYEQYF. CDR3 DNA sequence: TGCGCCAGCTCCAATAGCGGGGGAACCTACGAGCAGTACTTC. The chain is built from TRBV10-1 and TRBJ2-7; 9 bases are a match to TRBD2. CDR1 and CDR2 (germline): WNHNN, SYGVQD (reference sequence). Trimming removed 8 bases from V and 2 bases from J; junction bases left unmatched: 7. The CDR3 covers 14 residues.

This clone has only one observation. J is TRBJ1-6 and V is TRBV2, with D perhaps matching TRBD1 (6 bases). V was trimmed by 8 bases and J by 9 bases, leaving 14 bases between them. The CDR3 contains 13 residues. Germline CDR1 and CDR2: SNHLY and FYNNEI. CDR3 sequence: CASSTGRISPLHF. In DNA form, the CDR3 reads TGTGCCAGCTCCACAGGGCGGATTTCACCCCTCCACTTT.

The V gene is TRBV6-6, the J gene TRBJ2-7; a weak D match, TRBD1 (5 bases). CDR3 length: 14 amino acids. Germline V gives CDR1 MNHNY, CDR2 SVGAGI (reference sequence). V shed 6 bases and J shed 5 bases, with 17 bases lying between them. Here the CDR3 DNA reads TGTGCCAGCAGCCACATCCCCCCCAGGGACGAGCAGTACTTC. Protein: CASSHIPPRDEQYF.

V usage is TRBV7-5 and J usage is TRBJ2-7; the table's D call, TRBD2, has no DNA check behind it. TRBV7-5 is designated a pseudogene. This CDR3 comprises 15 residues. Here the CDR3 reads CARSLVLSVPYEQYF. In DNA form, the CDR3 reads TGTGCCAGAAGCTTAGTTCTTTCCGTCCCCTACGAGCAGTACTTC.

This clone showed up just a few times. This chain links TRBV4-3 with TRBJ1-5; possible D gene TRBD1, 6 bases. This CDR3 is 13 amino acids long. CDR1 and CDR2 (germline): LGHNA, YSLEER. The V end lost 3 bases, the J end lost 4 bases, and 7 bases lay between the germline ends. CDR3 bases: TGCGCCAGCAGCCACACAGGGAATCAGCCCCAGCATTTT. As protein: CASSHTGNQPQHF.

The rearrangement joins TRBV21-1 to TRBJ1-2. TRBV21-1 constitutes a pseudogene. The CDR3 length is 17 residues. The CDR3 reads CASTKSEGGRSHCGYTF. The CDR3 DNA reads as TGTGCCAGCACGAAATCTGAGGGGGGGCGAAGCCATTGTGGCTACACCTTC.

CDR3 residues: CASSGTGGYQPQHF. DNA for the CDR3: TGTGCCAGCAGTGGGACAGGGGGCTATCAGCCCCAGCATTTT. This chain uses TRBV25-1 with TRBJ1-5; 11 bases align to TRBD1. Germline-derived CDR1 and CDR2 are MGHDK and SYGVNS. Germline trimming cut 4 bases from V and 5 bases from J; bases unmatched to any gene: 1. This CDR3 comprises 14 residues.

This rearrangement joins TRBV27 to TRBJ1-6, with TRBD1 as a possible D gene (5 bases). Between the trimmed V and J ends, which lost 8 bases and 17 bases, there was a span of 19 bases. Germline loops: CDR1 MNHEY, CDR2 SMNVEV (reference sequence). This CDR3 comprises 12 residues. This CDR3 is CASGSTGTPIHF. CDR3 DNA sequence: TGTGCCAGCGGGAGCACCGGGACCCCGATCCACTTT.

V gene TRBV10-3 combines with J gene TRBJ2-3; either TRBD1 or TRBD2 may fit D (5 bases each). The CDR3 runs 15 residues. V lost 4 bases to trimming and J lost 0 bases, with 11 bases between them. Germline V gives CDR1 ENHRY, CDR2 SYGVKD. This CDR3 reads CAISGRGPSTDTQYF. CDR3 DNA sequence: TGTGCCATCAGTGGTCGGGGACCTAGCACAGATACGCAGTATTTT.

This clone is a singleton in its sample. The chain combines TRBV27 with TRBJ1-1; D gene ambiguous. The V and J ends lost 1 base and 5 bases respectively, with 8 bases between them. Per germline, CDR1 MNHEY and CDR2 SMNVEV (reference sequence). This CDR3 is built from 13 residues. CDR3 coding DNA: TGTGCCAGCAGTTTATTTGGGGAAACTGAAGCTTTCTTT. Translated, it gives CASSLFGETEAFF.

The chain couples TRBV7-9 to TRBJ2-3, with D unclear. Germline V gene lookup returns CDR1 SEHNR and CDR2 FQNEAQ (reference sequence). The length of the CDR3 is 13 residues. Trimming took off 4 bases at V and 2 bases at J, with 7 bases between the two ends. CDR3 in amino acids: CASSSLVTDTQYF. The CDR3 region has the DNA TGTGCCAGCAGCTCTCTAGTCACAGATACGCAGTATTTT.

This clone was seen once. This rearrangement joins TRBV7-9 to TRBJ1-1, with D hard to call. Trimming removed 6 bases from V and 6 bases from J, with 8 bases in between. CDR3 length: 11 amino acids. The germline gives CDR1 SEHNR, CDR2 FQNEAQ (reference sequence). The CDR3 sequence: CASRRSAEAFF. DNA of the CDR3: TGTGCCAGCAGAAGAAGCGCTGAAGCTTTCTTT.

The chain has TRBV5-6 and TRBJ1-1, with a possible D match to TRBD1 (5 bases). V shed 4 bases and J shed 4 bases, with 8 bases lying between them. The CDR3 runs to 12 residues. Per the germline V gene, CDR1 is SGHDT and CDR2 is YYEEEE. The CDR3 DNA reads TGTGCCAGCAGCCACACAGGCACTGAAGCTTTCTTT. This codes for CASSHTGTEAFF.

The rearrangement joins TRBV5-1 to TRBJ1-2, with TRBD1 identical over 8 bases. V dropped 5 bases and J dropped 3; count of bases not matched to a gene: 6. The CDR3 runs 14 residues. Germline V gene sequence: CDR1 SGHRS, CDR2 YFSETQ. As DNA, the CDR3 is TGCGCCAGCAGACCGGACAGGGCTTACTATGGCTACACCTTC. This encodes CASRPDRAYYGYTF.